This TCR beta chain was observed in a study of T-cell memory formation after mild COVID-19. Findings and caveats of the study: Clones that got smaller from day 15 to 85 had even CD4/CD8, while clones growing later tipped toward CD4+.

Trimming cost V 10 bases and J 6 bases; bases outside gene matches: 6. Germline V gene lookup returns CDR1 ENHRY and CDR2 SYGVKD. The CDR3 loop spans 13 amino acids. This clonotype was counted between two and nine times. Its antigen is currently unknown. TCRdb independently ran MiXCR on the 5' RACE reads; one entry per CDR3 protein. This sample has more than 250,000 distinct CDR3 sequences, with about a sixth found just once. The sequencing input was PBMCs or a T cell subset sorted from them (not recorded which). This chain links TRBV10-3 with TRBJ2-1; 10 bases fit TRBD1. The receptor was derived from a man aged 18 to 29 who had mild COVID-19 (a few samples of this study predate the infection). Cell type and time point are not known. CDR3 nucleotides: TGTGCCACTGGACAGGGGGTCGGCAATGAGCAGTTCTTC. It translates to CATGQGVGNEQFF.